The clone carrying this T cell receptor beta chain was seen more than once but under ten times. Profiling relied on immunoSEQ multiplex PCR, and the TCRdb table lists in-frame clones only, not all of them. The table shows 300,000 to 450,000 clones, with roughly 90% occurring only once. This entry comes from a study of blood T cell repertoires in COVID-19. The germline gives CDR1 SGHVS, CDR2 FQNEAQ. This CDR3 has 17 residues. Trimming removed 3 bases from V and 0 bases from J, with 12 bases in between. This TCR was sampled from a woman aged 25 to 39 with COVID-19, enrolled during active disease. The rearrangement uses TRBV7-8 and TRBJ1-6; D is perhaps TRBD1 (5 bases). The sequencing sample was made of peripheral blood. The CDR3 sequence: CASSLGQLSSYNSPLHF. CDR3 coding DNA: TGTGCCAGCAGCTTGGGGCAGCTAAGCTCCTATAATTCACCCCTCCACTTT.